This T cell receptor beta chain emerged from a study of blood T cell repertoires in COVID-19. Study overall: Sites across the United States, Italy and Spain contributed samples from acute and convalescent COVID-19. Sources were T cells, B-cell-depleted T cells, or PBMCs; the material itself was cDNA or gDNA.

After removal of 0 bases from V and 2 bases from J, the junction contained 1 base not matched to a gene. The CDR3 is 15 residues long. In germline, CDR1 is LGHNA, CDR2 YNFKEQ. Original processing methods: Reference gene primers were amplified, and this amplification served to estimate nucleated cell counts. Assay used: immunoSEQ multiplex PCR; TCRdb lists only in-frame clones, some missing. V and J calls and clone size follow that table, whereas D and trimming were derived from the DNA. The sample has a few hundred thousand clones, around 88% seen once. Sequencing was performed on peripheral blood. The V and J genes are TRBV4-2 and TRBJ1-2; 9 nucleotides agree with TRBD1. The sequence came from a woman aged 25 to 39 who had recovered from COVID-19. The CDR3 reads CASSQEGQGNYGYTF. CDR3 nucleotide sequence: TGTGCCAGCAGCCAAGAAGGACAGGGGAACTATGGCTACACCTTC.